This entry is about one T cell receptor beta chain. Its antigen remains unknown. These data come from a study of response to subunit inactivated influenza vaccine. TCRdb called the RT-PCR reads again in MiXCR, with one record for every CDR3 protein. This repertoire shows approximately 700,000 distinct CDR3 sequences, approximately 14% found once; its top ten account for about 9.9%. Findings and caveats of the study: The study's authors posited that every seasonal influenza vaccination enlists few new T cells.

Germline V gives CDR1 SGHDT, CDR2 YYEEEE. With V trimmed by 6 bases and J by 3 bases, 10 bases remained unmatched. The CDR3 is made up of 17 amino acids. The clonotype originates from a man aged 50 to 59 who received an inactivated influenza vaccine. The chain employs TRBV5-6 and TRBJ2-1; 12 positions match TRBD2. The starting material was PBMCs from blood, obtained approximately 12 days after vaccination. The CDR3 DNA follows: TGTGCCAGCATCGGGCGGCTAGCGGGGGGGTACTACAATGAGCAGTTCTTC. Translating gives CASIGRLAGGYYNEQFF.